The T cell receptor beta chain described here comes from a study of blood T cells in healthy people across ages. The germline CDR1 and CDR2 sequences are DFQATT and SNEGSKA (reference sequence). The V end lost 5 bases, the J end lost 3 bases, and 13 bases lay between the germline ends. The CDR3 spans 14 residues. The use of a sample-barcoded 5' primer and a J-beta primer mix characterized a second PCR of about 7 to 12 cycles. A single record per CDR3 protein comes from TCRdb applying MiXCR to the 5' RACE reads. The profile covers roughly 2 million distinct CDR3 sequences, with around half appearing a single time and about 2.1% taken by the ten largest.

The TCR was taken from a woman between 40 and 50 years old in good health. The chain uses TRBV20-1 and TRBJ1-4; no firm D call. The sequenced sample consisted of blood. This chain's CDR3 is CSAREGLPNEKLFF. The CDR3 DNA reads TGCAGTGCTCGCGAAGGGCTCCCTAATGAAAAACTGTTTTTT.